Each of the 8 T cell receptor beta chains below was sequenced from the same sample in a study of technical replicates of blood from a few donors. Repertoires were generated with immunoSEQ multiplex PCR, while TCRdb's copy carries only in-frame clones and drops some. The repertoire holds about 80,000 clones, 91% seen once, with under 0.5% in the top ten. The source material was T cells isolated from PBMCs. The receptors here all came from a human donor in good health.

The rearrangement links TRBV5-4 to TRBJ2-1; TRBD2 is a possible D gene (6 bases). The V gene's germline CDR1 is SGHNT and CDR2 YYREEE (reference sequence). The CDR3 loop spans 15 amino acids. V was cut by 4 bases and J by 8 bases, with 19 bases left in between. The CDR3 region has the DNA TGTGCCAGCAGCCTACTCAGACTAGTTGGGGATGAGCAGTTCTTC. This encodes CASSLLRLVGDEQFF.

In regard to this clone: The sample carries other DNA sequences with the same CDR3. The chain is built from TRBV27 and TRBJ2-7; D is uncertain. Germline values: CDR1 MNHEY, CDR2 SMNVEV (reference sequence). The CDR3 contains 11 residues. V lost 4 bases to trimming and J lost 3 bases, with 4 bases between them. The DNA for the CDR3 is TGTGCCAGCAGTTCGGGCTACGAGCAGTACTTC. Its translation is CASSSGYEQYF.

The chain links TRBV14 to TRBJ2-3, with D possibly TRBD2 on 5 matching bases. Germline V gives CDR1 SGHDN, CDR2 FVKESK. CDR3 length equals 15 residues. The V gene lost 1 base and the J gene lost 0 bases, with 8 bases spanning the gap. CDR3 nucleotide sequence: TGTGCCAGCAGCCAAGGGACTTTTAGCACAGATACGCAGTATTTT. It translates to CASSQGTFSTDTQYF.

This CDR3 reads CASSPRGASGGNTIYF. CDR3 nucleotide sequence: TGTGCCAGCAGCCCCCGGGGGGCTTCGGGCGGAAACACCATATATTTT. This sequence joins TRBV7-9 and TRBJ1-3, with TRBD1 as a possible D gene (6 bases). The V and J ends lost 5 bases and 4 bases respectively, with 18 bases between them. The CDR3 runs to 16 residues. Germline V lookup: CDR1 SEHNR, CDR2 FQNEAQ (reference sequence).

This clone has only a few counts. The chain links TRBV19 to TRBJ1-2, with a possible D match to TRBD1 (6 bases). Germline V gene data show CDR1 as LNHDA and CDR2 as SQIVND (reference sequence). The CDR3 extends over 17 amino acids. Trimming pared 7 bases from V and 6 bases from J, leaving 27 bases between. As DNA, the CDR3 is TGTGCCAGTACCTCCTATCAATTACCGGGACATGAGGATGGCTACACCTTC. Protein: CASTSYQLPGHEDGYTF.

This chain uses TRBV29-1 with TRBJ2-1; 7 nucleotides align to TRBD2. Trimming cost V 2 bases and J 8 bases; bases outside gene matches: 6. CDR1 is SQVTM and CDR2 is ANQGSEA in the germline V gene. The CDR3 length is 13 residues. CDR3 protein: CSVEREEMYEQFF. The CDR3 DNA reads as TGCAGCGTTGAACGGGAGGAAATGTATGAGCAGTTCTTC.

This chain uses TRBV19 with TRBJ2-7; TRBD1 might be the D (5 bases). V lost 1 base and J 9 bases, leaving 10 bases between the germline ends. The CDR3 runs to 12 residues. Germline V CDR1 and CDR2: LNHDA, SQIVND (reference sequence). The CDR3 nucleotides are TGTGCCAGTAGTATAGGAGGACAAGCGCAGTACTTC. Amino acid sequence: CASSIGGQAQYF.

The genes are TRBV7-6 and TRBJ2-7; 7 nucleotides match TRBD1. The V and J ends lost 4 bases and 6 bases, in that order; junction bases with no gene match: 12. Germline CDR1 SGHVS, CDR2 FNYEAQ. This CDR3 has 15 residues. The CDR3 bases are TGTGCCAGCAGCTCACACGGGGACAGCGCCCCCGAGCAGTACTTC. This codes for CASSSHGDSAPEQYF.